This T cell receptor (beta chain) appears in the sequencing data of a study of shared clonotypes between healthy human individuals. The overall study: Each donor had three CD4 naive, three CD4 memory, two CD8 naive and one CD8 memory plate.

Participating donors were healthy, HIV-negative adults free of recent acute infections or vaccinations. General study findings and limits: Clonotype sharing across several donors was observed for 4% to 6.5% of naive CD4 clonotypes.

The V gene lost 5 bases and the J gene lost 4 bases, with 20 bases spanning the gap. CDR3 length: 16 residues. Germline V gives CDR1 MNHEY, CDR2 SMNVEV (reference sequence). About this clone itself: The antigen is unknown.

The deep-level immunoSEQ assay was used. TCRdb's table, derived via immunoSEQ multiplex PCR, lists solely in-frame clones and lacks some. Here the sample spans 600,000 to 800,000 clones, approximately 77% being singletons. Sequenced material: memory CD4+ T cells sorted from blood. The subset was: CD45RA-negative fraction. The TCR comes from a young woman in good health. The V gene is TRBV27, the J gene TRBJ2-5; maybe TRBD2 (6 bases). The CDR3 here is CASSVLAPRMGETQYF. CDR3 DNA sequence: TGTGCCAGCAGTGTACTAGCCCCGCGTATGGGAGAGACCCAGTACTTC.